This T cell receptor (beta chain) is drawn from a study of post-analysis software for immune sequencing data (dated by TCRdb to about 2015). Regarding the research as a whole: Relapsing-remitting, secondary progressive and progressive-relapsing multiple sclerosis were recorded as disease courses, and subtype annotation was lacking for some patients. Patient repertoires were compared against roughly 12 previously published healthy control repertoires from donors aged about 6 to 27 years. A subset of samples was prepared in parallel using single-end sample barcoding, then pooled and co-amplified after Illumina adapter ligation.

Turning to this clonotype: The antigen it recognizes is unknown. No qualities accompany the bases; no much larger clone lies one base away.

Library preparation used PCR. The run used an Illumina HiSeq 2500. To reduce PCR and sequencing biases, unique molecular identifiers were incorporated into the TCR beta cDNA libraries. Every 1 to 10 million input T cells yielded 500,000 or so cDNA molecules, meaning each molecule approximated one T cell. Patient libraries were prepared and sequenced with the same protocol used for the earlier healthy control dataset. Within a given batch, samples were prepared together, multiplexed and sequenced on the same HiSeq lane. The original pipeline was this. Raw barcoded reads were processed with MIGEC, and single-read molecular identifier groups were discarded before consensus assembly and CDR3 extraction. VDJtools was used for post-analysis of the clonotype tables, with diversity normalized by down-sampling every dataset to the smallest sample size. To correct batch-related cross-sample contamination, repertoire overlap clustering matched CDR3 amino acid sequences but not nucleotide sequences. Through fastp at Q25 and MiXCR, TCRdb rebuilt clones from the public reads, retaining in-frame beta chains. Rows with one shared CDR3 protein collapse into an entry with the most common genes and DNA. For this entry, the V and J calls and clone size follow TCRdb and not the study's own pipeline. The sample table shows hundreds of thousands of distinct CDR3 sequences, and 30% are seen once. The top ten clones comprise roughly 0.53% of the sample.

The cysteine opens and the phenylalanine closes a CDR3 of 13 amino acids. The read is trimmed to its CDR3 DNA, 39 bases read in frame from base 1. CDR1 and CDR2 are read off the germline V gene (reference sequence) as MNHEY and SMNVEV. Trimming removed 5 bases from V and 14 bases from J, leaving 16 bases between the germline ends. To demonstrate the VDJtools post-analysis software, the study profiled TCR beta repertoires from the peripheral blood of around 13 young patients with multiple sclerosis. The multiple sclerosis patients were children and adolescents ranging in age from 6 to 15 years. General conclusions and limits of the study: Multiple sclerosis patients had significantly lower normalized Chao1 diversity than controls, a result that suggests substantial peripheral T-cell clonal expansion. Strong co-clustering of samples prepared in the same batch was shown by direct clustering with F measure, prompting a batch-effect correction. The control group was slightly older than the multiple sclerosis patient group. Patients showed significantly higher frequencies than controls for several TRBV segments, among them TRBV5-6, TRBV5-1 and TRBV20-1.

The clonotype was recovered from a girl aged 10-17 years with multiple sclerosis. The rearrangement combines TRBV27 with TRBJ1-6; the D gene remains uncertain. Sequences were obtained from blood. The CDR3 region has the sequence CASSLTRGRALHF. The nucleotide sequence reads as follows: TGTGCCAGCAGTCTAACACGGGGTAGGGCCCTCCACTTT.